This T cell receptor beta chain appears in the sequencing data of a study of CD8 T cells in ankylosing spondylitis. Broader study findings: Matched ankylosing spondylitis synovial fluid reportedly showed significant enrichment of disease-linked clones. Blood from ankylosing spondylitis patients appeared to carry a characteristic roughly eight-variant TCR beta motif.

The CDR3 loop spans 16 amino acids. V trimming: 1 base; J trimming: 1 base; junction bases outside the gene matches: 7. Germline V gives CDR1 SGHVS, CDR2 FQNEAQ. This clonotype was detected only a few times. Its specificity is not known. TCRdb re-derived calls from the 5' RACE reads in MiXCR, one entry per CDR3 protein. This table holds 700,000 or so distinct CDR3 sequences, under 20% found once. The receptor was isolated from a male donor with ankylosing spondylitis. The rearrangement joins TRBV7-8 to TRBJ2-7; TRBD1 matches at 7 bases. Sequencing input: blood, either unsorted or a sorted T cell fraction (not recorded which). The CDR3 DNA reads as TGTGCCAGCAGCTTAGATGTTCGACAGGGATCCTACGAGCAGTACTTC. Its translation: CASSLDVRQGSYEQYF. Supplemented by reference TRBV7-8 and TRBJ2-7, the full variable domain reads GAGVSQSPRYKVAKRGQDVALRCDPISGHVSLFWYQQALGQGPEFLTYFQNEAQLDKSGLPSDRFFAERPEGSVSTLKIQRTQQEDSAVYLCASSLDVRQGSYEQYFGPGTRLTVT.